This T cell receptor (beta chain) was sequenced for a study of early T cells in non-severe SARS-CoV-2 infection. Study context: Whole-blood bulk RNA, unsorted, was sequenced, and chains were unpaired.

Germline V CDR1 and CDR2: KGHSH, LQKENI. The CDR3 length is 15 residues. Trimming took 3 bases from V and 3 from J; bases not matched to a gene: 4. TCRdb re-called the 5' RACE reads with MiXCR, one entry per CDR3 protein. Among about 39,000 distinct CDR3 sequences listed, about 7% were seen once. This clonotype has more than one count but fewer than ten. This chain links TRBV18 with TRBJ1-2, with 10 nucleotides matching TRBD1. This TCR derives from an adult who was a healthcare worker with PCR-confirmed SARS-CoV-2 infection or an uninfected control (not recorded which). The sample was whole blood. The CDR3 sequence: CASSPRDRGYYGYTF. CDR3 DNA sequence: TGTGCCAGCTCACCGCGGGACAGGGGATACTATGGCTACACCTTC.